These T cell receptor beta chains were read from a single sample in a study of blood T cell repertoires in COVID-19. Libraries were prepared by immunoSEQ multiplex PCR; TCRdb keeps only in-frame clonotypes and omits some of them. Of some 150,000 clones listed, roughly 84% were seen once; the top ten hold approximately 1.2%. The sequencing sample was made of peripheral blood. Every receptor here comes from a man between 60 and 75 years old who had recovered from COVID-19. Both conserved end residues are part of each CDR3. D genes are given only for firm matches. Clone size appears in some rows only: once, few, many, or a class for an expanded clone.

j_call,v_call,clone_size,d_call,cdr3_aa,cdr3_nt
TRBJ1-5,TRBV19,.,.,CASSKEGSRNQPQHF,TGTGCCAGTAGTAAGGAGGGATCCCGCAATCAGCCCCAGCATTTT
TRBJ2-5,TRBV15,.,.,CATSIPGVRETQYF,TGTGCCACCAGTATACCAGGGGTTCGGGAGACCCAGTACTTC
TRBJ2-1,TRBV20-1,.,.,CSARGASQFF,TGCAGTGCCCGGGGGGCTTCACAGTTCTTC
TRBJ2-3,TRBV29-1,.,TRBD2,CSADGLAGFPSTDTQYF,TGCAGCGCCGACGGACTAGCGGGGTTCCCGAGCACAGATACGCAGTATTTT
TRBJ2-1,TRBV5-6,.,.,CASSWGRSNNEQFF,TGTGCCAGCAGCTGGGGGCGCTCCAACAATGAGCAGTTCTTC
TRBJ1-2,TRBV6-5,.,.,CASSYWAGALDGYTF,TGTGCCAGCAGTTACTGGGCAGGGGCCCTAGATGGCTACACCTTC
TRBJ1-1,TRBV4-2,.,.,CASSQGGSAETEAFF,TGTGCCAGCAGCCAAGGAGGGAGCGCAGAGACTGAAGCTTTCTTT
TRBJ2-5,TRBV7-8,many,.,CASSQAIYRERGETQYF,TGTGCCAGCAGCCAAGCAATATACAGGGAGCGAGGGGAGACCCAGTACTTC
TRBJ1-2,TRBV19,.,.,CASSIGEIGGYTF,TGTGCCAGTAGTATTGGGGAGATCGGGGGCTACACCTTC
TRBJ1-5,TRBV2,.,TRBD1,CASSETGRNQPQHF,TGTGCCAGCAGTGAGACAGGGCGCAATCAGCCCCAGCATTTT
TRBJ1-6,TRBV27,.,.,CASSPYPSRVSSPLHF,TGTGCCAGCAGTCCGTACCCTAGCAGAGTAAGCTCACCCCTCCACTTT
TRBJ2-5,TRBV5-4,.,TRBD1,CASSFPGGGEETQYF,TGTGCCAGCAGCTTTCCAGGGGGCGGGGAAGAGACCCAGTACTTC
TRBJ2-7,TRBV2,.,TRBD1,CANDRGPDYEQYF,TGTGCCAACGACAGGGGCCCAGACTACGAGCAGTACTTC
TRBJ2-5,TRBV6-5,.,TRBD1,CASSYYDRGHETQYF,TGTGCCAGCAGTTACTACGACAGGGGGCATGAGACCCAGTACTTC
TRBJ2-2,TRBV11-2,.,TRBD2,CASSLERGVTGELFF,TGTGCCAGCAGCTTAGAGCGGGGGGTTACCGGGGAGCTGTTTTTT
TRBJ1-6,TRBV28,.,.,CASTGESSSPLHF,TGTGCCAGCACAGGGGAGAGTAGTTCACCCCTCCACTTT
TRBJ2-7,TRBV7-8,many,TRBD2,CASSLMSGTSREQYF,TGTGCCAGCAGCTTAATGAGCGGGACTTCTAGAGAGCAGTACTTC
TRBJ1-2,TRBV27,.,TRBD1,CASRGQGDYYGYTF,TGTGCCAGCAGGGGACAGGGAGATTACTATGGCTACACCTTC
TRBJ2-7,TRBV6-5,.,.,CASTIAPGVEQYF,TGTGCCAGCACGATCGCTCCAGGGGTCGAGCAGTACTTC
TRBJ1-5,TRBV2,.,.,CASRPARAGQPQHF,TGTGCCAGCAGGCCGGCCAGGGCAGGACAGCCCCAGCATTTT
TRBJ2-2,TRBV7-9,few,.,CASSFSIPNTGELFF,TGTGCCAGCAGCTTTTCAATCCCGAACACCGGGGAGCTGTTTTTT
TRBJ1-2,TRBV3-1/TRBV3-2,few,.,CASSQVGRSNYGYTF,TGTGCCAGCAGCCAAGTGGGCCGGTCTAACTATGGCTACACCTTC
TRBJ1-3,TRBV13,.,TRBD1,CASSPRTGSGNTIYF,TGTGCCAGCAGCCCCCGGACAGGGTCTGGAAACACCATATATTTT
TRBJ2-2,TRBV2,few,.,CASSVSGKSNTGELFF,TGTGCCAGCAGTGTCTCGGGGAAGAGCAACACCGGGGAGCTGTTTTTT
TRBJ1-2,TRBV5-8,.,.,CASSLDRSWGYGYTF,TGTGCCAGCAGCTTGGACAGGTCTTGGGGCTATGGCTACACCTTC
TRBJ1-2,TRBV27,.,TRBD1,CASSLWGQAANYGYTF,TGTGCCAGCAGTTTATGGGGACAGGCGGCTAACTATGGCTACACCTTC
TRBJ1-2,TRBV2,many,TRBD1,CASRDPPDRGLGGYTF,TGTGCCAGCAGGGATCCCCCCGACAGGGGGCTAGGTGGCTACACCTTC
TRBJ1-2,TRBV7-2,.,.,CASSLAGQGGYGYTF,TGTGCCAGCAGCTTAGCGGGGCAGGGCGGCTATGGCTACACCTTC
TRBJ2-1,TRBV6-5,once,.,CASRDVGRGIGEQFF,TGTGCCAGCAGGGACGTCGGACGGGGGATCGGTGAGCAGTTCTTC
TRBJ1-4,TRBV19,few,TRBD1,CASQTGTGREKLFF,TGTGCCAGTCAAACCGGGACAGGGCGTGAAAAACTGTTTTTT
TRBJ2-7,TRBV10-3,once,TRBD1,CAIADRGVYEQYF,TGTGCCATAGCGGACAGGGGAGTCTACGAGCAGTACTTC
TRBJ2-1,TRBV18,.,TRBD1,CASSPGQGISYNEQFF,TGTGCCAGCTCACCAGGACAGGGAATATCTTACAATGAGCAGTTCTTC
TRBJ1-2,TRBV28,.,.,CASTTLLANYGYTF,TGTGCCAGCACCACCCTCTTAGCTAACTATGGCTACACCTTC
TRBJ2-5,TRBV7-7,.,TRBD2,CASSLAGLEETQYF,TGTGCTAGCAGCTTAGCGGGACTAGAAGAGACCCAGTACTTC
TRBJ1-1,TRBV27,.,.,CASSLQGIDTEAFF,TGTGCCAGCAGTTTACAGGGAATTGACACTGAAGCTTTCTTT
TRBJ1-5,TRBV27,.,.,CASRLHLAGNQPQHF,TGTGCCAGCAGATTACATCTTGCGGGCAATCAGCCCCAGCATTTT
TRBJ2-7,TRBV7-3,once,.,CASSLYGASDEQYF,TGTGCCAGCAGCTTATATGGGGCAAGCGACGAGCAGTACTTC
TRBJ1-5,TRBV6-5,.,TRBD1,CASRGTAIGVQPQHF,TGTGCCAGCAGGGGGACAGCGATAGGAGTTCAGCCCCAGCATTTT
TRBJ2-7,TRBV4-2,.,TRBD2,CASSQARASGGRNSYEQYF,TGTGCCAGCAGCCAAGCCCGGGCTAGCGGGGGGCGTAACTCCTACGAGCAGTACTTC
TRBJ1-6,TRBV18,.,TRBD1,CASSQGASSPLHF,TGTGCCAGCTCACAGGGGGCTAGTTCACCCCTCCACTTT